The source of this TCR beta chain is a study of T-cell memory formation after mild COVID-19. Via MiXCR, TCRdb re-called the 5' RACE reads, giving one row per CDR3 protein. The sample contains under 110,000 distinct CDR3 sequences, around 12% of which appear only once. This clonotype was counted between two and nine times. The CDR3 spans 16 residues. Looked up from germline, CDR1 is MNHEY and CDR2 is SVGAGI. Trimming cost V 7 bases and J 6 bases, with 25 bases left between them. Material for sequencing was PBMCs or a T cell subset sorted from them (not recorded which). The clonotype originates from an adult woman who had mild COVID-19 (a few samples of this study predate the infection). Cell type and time point are not known. This chain joins TRBV6-5 and TRBJ2-7; possible D gene TRBD2, 5 bases. The CDR3 loop is CASTGYGLHGEREQYF. In nucleotides, the CDR3 is TGTGCCAGCACGGGCTACGGGCTGCACGGGGAACGCGAGCAGTACTTC.